This T cell receptor beta chain is from a study of shared clonotypes between healthy human individuals. In this sample, this clone turned up once. TCRdb keeps only in-frame clones here, not all; method: immunoSEQ multiplex PCR. The data contain more than 2 million clones, under 97% of them seen just once; the ten biggest clones take up 0.13%. The TCR originated in a man aged 18-30 years in good health. Sample: naive CD4+ T cells sorted from blood. The subset here: CD45RA+ positively selected.

The CDR3 sequence is CASNEGTNYGYTF. The CDR3, as DNA: TGTGCCAGCAATGAGGGGACTAACTATGGCTACACCTTC. The V gene is TRBV5-5, the J gene TRBJ1-2; possible D gene TRBD1, 5 bases. With 6 bases removed from V and 0 bases from J, the gap between germline ends came to 9 bases. The CDR3 consists of 13 residues. In germline, CDR1 is SGHKS, CDR2 YYEKEE (reference sequence).